The clone carrying this T cell receptor beta chain turned up a few times. The data were taken from a study of CD8+ T cells in alopecia areata. Once RNA had been extracted, it was reverse transcribed into cDNA to act as the sequencing template. The method was immunoSEQ multiplex PCR; TCRdb's version includes in-frame clones alone and lacks a portion of them. The sample includes about 200,000 clones, roughly three fifths of them seen just once. Trimming took 4 bases from V and 7 from J, leaving 7 bases between them. This CDR3 region has 12 residues. Germline loops: CDR1 LNHDA, CDR2 SQIVND (reference sequence).

V is TRBV19 and J is TRBJ2-2; no clear D gene. The TCR sequence derives from a human donor in good health. Sequenced sample: CD8+ T cells sorted from blood. The CDR3 loop reads CASSTLGGELFF. The CDR3 DNA follows: TGTGCCAGTAGTACCCTTGGCGGGGAGCTGTTTTTT.